This entry concerns a single TCR beta chain. Its cognate antigen is unknown. The entry originates in a study of shared clonotypes between healthy human individuals. A deep-level run was used for the assay. The method was immunoSEQ multiplex PCR; TCRdb's version includes in-frame clones alone and lacks a portion of them. The table lists about 2 million clones, roughly 94% of them singletons. Points from the study as a whole: In several donors, around 5% of naive CD4 clonotypes appeared in common. Expectations were that clonotype sharing among donors would be affected by sequencing depth.

The sample taken for sequencing was naive CD4+ T cells sorted from blood. The subset: CD45RA+ positively selected. The clonotype comes from a man in his late teens or twenties in good health.

The CDR3 loop is CASSPTTGGETQYF. The CDR3, as DNA: TGTGCCAGCAGCCCCACCACAGGGGGAGAGACCCAGTACTTC. The chain has TRBV9 and TRBJ2-5; 8 bases map to TRBD1. This CDR3 has 14 residues. CDR1 SGDLS and CDR2 YYNGEE come from the germline V gene. The ends lost 4 bases at V and 4 bases at J; junction bases unmatched: 6.